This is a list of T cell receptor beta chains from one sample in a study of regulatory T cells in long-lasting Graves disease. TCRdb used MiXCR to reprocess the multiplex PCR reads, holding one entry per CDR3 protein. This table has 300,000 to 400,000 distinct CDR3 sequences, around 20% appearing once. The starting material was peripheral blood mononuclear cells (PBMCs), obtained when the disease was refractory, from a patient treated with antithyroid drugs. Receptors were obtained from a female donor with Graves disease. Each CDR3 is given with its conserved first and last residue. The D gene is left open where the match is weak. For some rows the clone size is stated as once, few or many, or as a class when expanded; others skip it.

CDR3 protein: CASSSLFGIQPQHF
CDR3 DNA: TGTGCCAGCAGTTCACTCTTCGGCATACAGCCCCAGCATTTT
D gene: .
J gene: TRBJ1-5
clone size: .
V gene: TRBV12-3/TRBV12-4
CDR3 length: 14

CDR3 protein: CASSGGGAQGEDQPQHF
CDR3 DNA: TGTGCCAGCAGTGGGGGAGGGGCGCAGGGGGAAGATCAGCCCCAGCATTTT
D gene: TRBD1
J gene: TRBJ1-5
clone size: few
V gene: TRBV28
CDR3 length: 17

CDR3 protein: CASSPQIRRTGVHEQYF
CDR3 DNA: TGTGCCAGCAGCCCTCAGATCCGCCGGACAGGGGTCCACGAGCAGTACTTC
D gene: TRBD1
J gene: TRBJ2-7
clone size: few
V gene: TRBV11-3
CDR3 length: 17

CDR3 protein: CASSRGGRGPPFAGYTF
CDR3 DNA: TGCGCCAGCAGCCGGGGGGGCAGGGGGCCCCCCTTCGCCGGCTACACCTTC
D gene: TRBD1
J gene: TRBJ1-2
clone size: few
V gene: TRBV4-1
CDR3 length: 17

CDR3 protein: CATNGGTGTYNSPLHF
CDR3 DNA: TGTGCCACCAATGGGGGGACAGGAACTTATAATTCACCCCTCCACTTT
D gene: TRBD1
J gene: TRBJ1-6
clone size: .
V gene: TRBV19
CDR3 length: 16

CDR3 protein: CSARAQQGSNTGELFF
CDR3 DNA: TGCAGTGCTAGAGCCCAACAGGGTTCGAACACCGGGGAGCTGTTTTTT
D gene: .
J gene: TRBJ2-2
clone size: .
V gene: TRBV20-1
CDR3 length: 16

CDR3 protein: CASSSSPHSGLADYRPYTQYF
CDR3 DNA: TGTGCCAGCAGCTCCTCGCCCCACAGCGGACTAGCAGACTACCGACCTTATACGCAGTATTTT
D gene: TRBD2
J gene: TRBJ2-3
clone size: .
V gene: TRBV7-2
CDR3 length: 21

CDR3 protein: CSVAGLLTARRGGLDEQYF
CDR3 DNA: TGCAGCGTTGCGGGACTTCTTACGGCTAGGCGGGGGGGATTGGACGAGCAGTACTTC
D gene: TRBD2
J gene: TRBJ2-7
clone size: many
V gene: TRBV29-1
CDR3 length: 19

CDR3 protein: CSARGRVRGEQRRETQYF
CDR3 DNA: TGCAGTGCTAGAGGAAGAGTCCGGGGCGAACAACGAAGAGAGACCCAGTACTTC
D gene: .
J gene: TRBJ2-5
clone size: few
V gene: TRBV20-1
CDR3 length: 18

CDR3 protein: CASSLSGLNTGELFF
CDR3 DNA: TGTGCCAGCAGTTTATCGGGACTGAACACCGGGGAGCTGTTTTTT
D gene: .
J gene: TRBJ2-2
clone size: few
V gene: TRBV27
CDR3 length: 15

CDR3 protein: CASRGPKGHYGYTF
CDR3 DNA: TGTGCCAGCCGGGGGCCGAAGGGCCACTATGGCTACACCTTC
D gene: .
J gene: TRBJ1-2
clone size: many
V gene: TRBV27
CDR3 length: 14